The 27 T cell receptor beta chains given below trace back to one sample, sequenced in a study of siplizumab effects on memory and regulatory T cells (dated by TCRdb to the late 2010s). Library creation used the immunoSEQ multiplex PCR assay. Entries here come from immuneACCESS through TCRdb and include only in-frame sequences with V and J called. Some clones fail to appear in such tables; in the studies checked, an unresolved V gene covers under half of the shortfall, and the cause of the remainder is unknown. A total of 90,000 to 120,000 clones appear in this sample, over 90% of them only once. The ten most abundant clones make up roughly 0.62% of the sample. The sample comprised Tregs sorted from blood. The receptors shown here come from a human donor in good health.

As DNA, the CDR3 is TGTGCCAGCAGTGTACAGGGTTTACGGAATTCACCCCTCCACTTT. It translates to CASSVQGLRNSPLHF. The chain joins TRBV6-5 to TRBJ1-6; perhaps TRBD1 as D (6 bases). Germline loops: CDR1 MNHEY, CDR2 SVGAGI. V dropped 5 bases and J dropped 7 bases, with 15 bases sitting between them. This CDR3 contains 15 residues.

The chain employs TRBV19 and TRBJ1-5, with D possibly matching TRBD1 (6 bases). V was trimmed by 6 bases and J by 6 bases, leaving 12 bases between them. Germline CDR1 is LNHDA and CDR2 is SQIVND (reference sequence). This CDR3 comprises 13 residues. CDR3 amino acids: CASRQGTGQPQHF. CDR3 bases: TGTGCCAGTAGACAGGGCACTGGTCAGCCCCAGCATTTT.

The V and J genes are TRBV7-9 and TRBJ2-1; the D is unclear. Germline V CDR1 and CDR2: SEHNR, FQNEAQ (reference sequence). V was clipped by 1 base and J by 4 bases, with 11 bases between them. CDR3 size: 15 residues. CDR3 DNA: TGTGCCAGCAGCTTAGTAAGGTCATCATACAATGAGCAGTTCTTC. It specifies CASSLVRSSYNEQFF.

The V call is TRBV2, the J call TRBJ2-7, with a weak D call TRBD1 (6 bases). CDR1 and CDR2 (germline): SNHLY, FYNNEI. Trimming pared 11 bases from V and 2 bases from J, leaving 10 bases between. This CDR3 is 11 amino acids long. The CDR3 coding sequence is TGTGCCGAAGGACAGACCTACGAGCAGTACTTC. Translated, it gives CAEGQTYEQYF.

The chain employs TRBV7-2 and TRBJ2-3; tentatively, D is TRBD2 (6 bases). V was shortened by 2 bases and J by 3 bases, with 9 bases between the two germline ends. The CDR3 runs to 14 residues. CDR1 is SGHTA, CDR2 FQGNSA, per germline. The CDR3 region is CASSLSAGTDTQYF. CDR3 sequence (DNA): TGTGCCAGCAGCTTATCGGCGGGGACAGATACGCAGTATTTT.

The chain joins TRBV25-1 to TRBJ2-1; weak D call: TRBD1 (5 bases). Germline CDR1 is MGHDK and CDR2 is SYGVNS. The CDR3 is made up of 16 amino acids. The germline V and J ends were trimmed by 1 base and 5 bases, with 15 bases remaining between them. The CDR3 DNA reads TGTGCCAGCAGTGAATCAGGGCCCAGGGTGGACAATGAGCAGTTCTTC. This translates into CASSESGPRVDNEQFF.

This clone has only one observation. The chain carries TRBV19 and TRBJ2-1, with TRBD1 matching 8 bases. J was trimmed by 3 bases and V by 6 bases; bases with no gene match: 10. The CDR3 is 16 amino acids. CDR1 LNHDA and CDR2 SQIVND come from the germline V gene (reference sequence). This CDR3 reads CASSLSPGQGYNEQFF. As DNA, the CDR3 is TGTGCCAGTAGCCTCTCGCCCGGACAGGGCTACAATGAGCAGTTCTTC.

The chain is built from TRBV5-1 and TRBJ2-5; 8 bases match TRBD1. V shed 0 bases, J shed 5 bases, and the junction held 6 bases outside the gene matches. Germline CDR1 reads SGHRS; CDR2 reads YFSETQ. The CDR3 loop spans 15 amino acids. As DNA, the CDR3 is TGCGCCAGCAGCTTGGGCCAGGGGGCAGGGGAGACCCAGTACTTC. Translating gives CASSLGQGAGETQYF.

The V call is TRBV5-1, the J call TRBJ2-1; no clear D. The V and J ends lost 4 bases and 9 bases respectively, with 11 bases between them. CDR3 size: 12 residues. Germline V gives CDR1 SGHRS, CDR2 YFSETQ. The CDR3 region is CASSILTSEQFF. CDR3 coding DNA: TGCGCCAGCAGCATACTTACAAGTGAGCAGTTCTTC.

The chain links TRBV6-1 to TRBJ1-2; D is perhaps TRBD1 (6 bases). The CDR3 has 14 amino acids. V was pared by 5 bases and J by 6 bases, with 16 bases between. Looked up from germline, CDR1 is MNHNS and CDR2 is SASEGT. CDR3 protein: CASSLRGGRDGYTF. CDR3 DNA sequence: TGTGCCAGCAGTCTCAGGGGAGGTAGGGATGGCTACACCTTC.

This clone was observed a single time. The chain joins TRBV7-8 to TRBJ1-1; 7 bases fit TRBD1. There are 18 residues in the CDR3. V trimming: 4 bases; J trimming: 0 bases; junction bases outside the gene matches: 14. Germline V lookup: CDR1 SGHVS, CDR2 FQNEAQ. CDR3 amino acids: CASSSLLGTVTMNTEAFF. As DNA, the CDR3 is TGTGCCAGCAGCTCCCTCTTAGGGACAGTTACAATGAACACTGAAGCTTTCTTT.

The rearrangement uses TRBV29-1 and TRBJ2-3; weak D call: TRBD1 (6 bases). Germline lookup yields CDR1 SQVTM and CDR2 ANQGSEA. This CDR3 has 12 amino acids. Between the trimmed V and J ends, which lost 4 bases and 8 bases, there was a span of 13 bases. CDR3 loop: CSVAVAQGTQYF. The CDR3 DNA reads TGCAGCGTTGCCGTCGCACAGGGTACGCAGTATTTT.

The V gene is TRBV9, the J gene TRBJ2-3, with TRBD1 identical over 8 bases. The CDR3 consists of 17 residues. Germline V gene data show CDR1 as SGDLS and CDR2 as YYNGEE. V lost 0 bases and J lost 6; bases outside the gene matches: 12. For the CDR3, the DNA is TGTGCCAGCAGCGTAGGGGCAGGGGGCTCCGAGGTTGATACGCAGTATTTT. Its translation is CASSVGAGGSEVDTQYF.

The genes are TRBV5-1 and TRBJ2-1; 16 bases are shared with TRBD2. Germline V gives CDR1 SGHRS, CDR2 YFSETQ. The CDR3 runs to 17 residues. V gave up 4 bases and J gave up 4 bases; unmatched junction bases: 5. The chain's CDR3 is CASSTGTSGRAYNEQFF. The CDR3 nucleotides are TGCGCCAGCAGCACGGGGACTAGCGGGAGGGCTTACAATGAGCAGTTCTTC.

The V gene is TRBV27, the J gene TRBJ1-6; D not resolved. Trimming cost V 5 bases and J 0 bases, with 11 bases left between them. In germline, CDR1 is MNHEY, CDR2 SMNVEV (reference sequence). The CDR3 is 16 amino acids. CDR3 nucleotide sequence: TGTGCCAGCAGTGCAACAGCGAGCTCCTATAATTCACCCCTCCACTTT. It encodes CASSATASSYNSPLHF.

This clone was counted a single time. This chain links TRBV30 with TRBJ2-1; D is uncertain. The CDR3 runs to 16 residues. Deletions cut 0 bases from V and 0 bases from J, with 12 bases between. Germline V gene lookup returns CDR1 GTSNPN and CDR2 SVGIG (reference sequence). CDR3 nucleotides: TGTGCCTGGAGTGTAAAGCCCCAGAGCTCCTACAATGAGCAGTTCTTC. This translates into CAWSVKPQSSYNEQFF. Looking up the rest from reference TRBV30 and TRBJ2-1 gives the full variable domain: SQTIHQWPATLVQPVGSPLSLECTVEGTSNPNLYWYRQAAGRGLQLLFYSVGIGQISSEVPQNLSASRPQDRQFILSSKKLLLSDSGFYLCAWSVKPQSSYNEQFFGPGTRLTVL.

The rearrangement uses TRBV6-5 and TRBJ2-2, with no clear D. The germline CDR1 and CDR2 sequences are MNHEY and SVGAGI. The length of the CDR3 is 15 residues. V gave up 0 bases and J gave up 6 bases, with 11 bases separating them. This chain's CDR3 is CASSYSRFTPGELFF. As DNA, the CDR3 is TGTGCCAGCAGTTACTCGAGGTTTACACCCGGGGAGCTGTTTTTT.

V is TRBV7-8 and J is TRBJ2-1; the D gene could be TRBD1 or TRBD2 (5 bases each). The CDR3 is 13 residues long. From germline, CDR1 is SGHVS and CDR2 FQNEAQ. V was cut by 6 bases and J by 6 bases, with 12 bases left in between. This CDR3 reads CASSSGTLNEQFF. The CDR3 DNA is TGTGCCAGCAGTTCCGGGACCCTCAATGAGCAGTTCTTC.

About this clone: Other DNA sequences in this specimen translate into the identical CDR3. The chain has TRBV18 and TRBJ2-7; 9 bases fit TRBD1. CDR1 and CDR2 (germline): KGHSH, LQKENI. The CDR3 spans 14 residues. V was pared by 2 bases and J by 4 bases, with 3 bases of the junction left unmatched. The CDR3 DNA reads TGTGCCAGCTCACCAGGGACAGGGTCTTACGAGCAGTACTTC. It yields the protein CASSPGTGSYEQYF.

This clone was counted between two and nine times. The V gene is TRBV15, the J gene TRBJ1-1; TRBD1 agrees at 7 bases. Germline trimming cut 5 bases from V and 7 bases from J; bases unmatched to any gene: 10. Germline CDR1 reads LNHNV; CDR2 reads YYDKDF (reference sequence). This CDR3 spans 14 amino acids. CDR3 in DNA: TGTGCCACCAGCCGAGGGGGCTACGGCAGTGAAGCTTTCTTT. Translating gives CATSRGGYGSEAFF.

The CDR3, as DNA: TGTGCCAGCAGACCCACCTCCCAGTTAAATCAGCCCCAGCATTTT. It encodes CASRPTSQLNQPQHF. The rearrangement uses TRBV2 and TRBJ1-5; no definite D call. This CDR3 is built from 15 residues. The V gene's germline CDR1 is SNHLY and CDR2 FYNNEI. V was trimmed by 6 bases and J by 4 bases, leaving 16 bases between them.

The J gene is TRBJ2-2, the V gene TRBV5-1; D is unclear. The V gene's germline CDR1 is SGHRS and CDR2 YFSETQ. Between the trimmed V and J ends, which lost 0 bases and 7 bases, there was a span of 7 bases. The CDR3 runs 13 residues. CDR3 in amino acids: CASSLVRGGELFF. Written as DNA, the CDR3 is TGCGCCAGCAGCTTGGTGAGAGGCGGGGAGCTGTTTTTT.

The CDR3, as DNA: TGCGCCAGCAGCTTGGGCCCGAGAACTTCCTACAATGAGCAGTTCTTC. It translates to CASSLGPRTSYNEQFF. The chain has TRBV5-1 and TRBJ2-1; D gene ambiguous. Germline CDR1 reads SGHRS; CDR2 reads YFSETQ. The V and J ends lost 0 bases and 1 base respectively, with 11 bases between them. This CDR3 is 16 amino acids long.

This clone was observed a handful of times. This chain links TRBV6-5 with TRBJ2-7; maybe TRBD2 (6 bases). The CDR3 contains 15 residues. The V gene's germline CDR1 is MNHEY and CDR2 SVGAGI. V lost 5 bases and J 0 bases, leaving 14 bases between the germline ends. The CDR3 here is CASSPRDSSSYEQYF. The CDR3 bases are TGTGCCAGCAGTCCCCGGGACTCGAGCTCCTACGAGCAGTACTTC.

The V call is TRBV28, the J call TRBJ1-5; D not certain. V lost 3 bases and J 0 bases, leaving 9 bases between the germline ends. The germline CDR1 and CDR2 sequences are MDHEN and SYDVKM. This CDR3 spans 15 amino acids. The CDR3 is CASSLSGSSNQPQHF. The CDR3 DNA is TGTGCCAGCAGTTTGTCCGGGAGTAGCAATCAGCCCCAGCATTTT.

The V gene is TRBV11-3, the J gene TRBJ2-3; no firm D call. Trimming shortened V by 0 bases and J by 8 bases, and 9 bases separated the two germline ends. CDR3 length: 13 amino acids. The V gene's germline CDR1 is SGHNT and CDR2 YENEEA. Written as DNA, the CDR3 is TGTGCCAGCAGCTTAGATCGATGGGGTACGCAGTATTTT. Residues: CASSLDRWGTQYF.

This clone has only one observation. This chain connects TRBV7-2 to TRBJ2-1, with 8 bases fitting TRBD1. V was pared by 5 bases and J by 2 bases, with 5 bases of the junction left unmatched. This CDR3 contains 15 residues. Germline values: CDR1 SGHTA, CDR2 FQGNSA. CDR3 nucleotide sequence: TGTGCCAGCAGCCCGAGGGGACAGGCCTACAATGAGCAGTTCTTC. Translation gives CASSPRGQAYNEQFF.